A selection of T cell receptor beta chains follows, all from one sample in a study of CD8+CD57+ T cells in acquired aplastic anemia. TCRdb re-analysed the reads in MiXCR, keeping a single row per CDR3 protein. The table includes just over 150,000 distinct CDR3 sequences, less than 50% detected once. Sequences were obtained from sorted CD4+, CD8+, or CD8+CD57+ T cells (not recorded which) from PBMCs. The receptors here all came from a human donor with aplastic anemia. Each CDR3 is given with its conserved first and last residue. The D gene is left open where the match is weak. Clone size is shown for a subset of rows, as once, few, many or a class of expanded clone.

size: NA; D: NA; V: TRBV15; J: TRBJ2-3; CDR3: CATSNGGADTQYF; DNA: TGTGCCACCAGCAATGGGGGCGCAGATACGCAGTATTTT
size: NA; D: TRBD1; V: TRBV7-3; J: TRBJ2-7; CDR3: CASRETGAAEQYF; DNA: TGTGCCAGCAGAGAGACAGGGGCAGCCGAGCAGTACTTC
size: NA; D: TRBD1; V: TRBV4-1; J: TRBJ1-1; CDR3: CASSLGGQDSPLTDTEAFF; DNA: TGCGCCAGCAGCCTAGGCGGACAGGACTCTCCCCTGACGGACACTGAAGCTTTCTTT
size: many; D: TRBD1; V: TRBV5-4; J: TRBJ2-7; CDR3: CASSPGQGARYEQYF; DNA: TGTGCCAGCAGCCCCGGACAGGGGGCGCGATACGAGCAGTACTTC
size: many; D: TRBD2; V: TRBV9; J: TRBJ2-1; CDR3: CASSVSGSPYNEQFF; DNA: TGTGCCAGCAGCGTTAGCGGGAGCCCATACAATGAGCAGTTCTTC
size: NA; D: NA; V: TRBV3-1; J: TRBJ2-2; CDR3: CASSPSPNELFF; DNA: TGTGCCAGCAGCCCCAGCCCGAATGAGCTGTTTTTT
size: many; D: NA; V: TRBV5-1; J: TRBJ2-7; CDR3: CASSLGLPTGNYEQYF; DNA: TGCGCCAGCAGCCTGGGCCTTCCCACAGGTAACTACGAGCAGTACTTC
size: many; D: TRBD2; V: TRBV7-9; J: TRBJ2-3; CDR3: CASSLVTGRGTDTQYF; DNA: TGTGCCAGCAGCTTAGTAACGGGGAGGGGCACAGATACGCAGTATTTT
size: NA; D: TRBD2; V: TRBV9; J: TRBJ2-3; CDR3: CASSVGLAADTQYF; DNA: TGTGCCAGCAGCGTAGGGCTAGCGGCAGATACGCAGTATTTT
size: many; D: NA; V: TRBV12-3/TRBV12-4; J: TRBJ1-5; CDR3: CASSTGKIQPQHF; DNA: TGTGCCAGCAGTACCGGGAAAATTCAGCCCCAGCATTTT
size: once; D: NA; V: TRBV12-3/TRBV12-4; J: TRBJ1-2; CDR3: CASSLVRSAGGYTF; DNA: TGTGCCAGCAGTTTAGTGAGGTCGGCGGGTGGCTACACCTTC
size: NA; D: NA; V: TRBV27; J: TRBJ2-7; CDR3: CASGFHSYEQYF; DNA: TGTGCCAGCGGGTTTCACTCCTACGAGCAGTACTTC
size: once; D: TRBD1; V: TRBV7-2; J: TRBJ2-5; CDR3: CASSLDSGTGGKTQYF; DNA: TGTGCCAGCAGCTTGGATTCCGGGACAGGGGGGAAGACCCAGTACTTC
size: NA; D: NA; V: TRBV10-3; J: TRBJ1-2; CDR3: CATSSNYGYTF; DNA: TGTGCCACCTCTTCGAACTATGGCTACACCTTC
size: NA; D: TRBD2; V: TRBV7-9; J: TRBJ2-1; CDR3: CASRGGPMGGFF; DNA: TGTGCGAGTCGGGGGGGGCCCATGGGAGGGTTCTTC
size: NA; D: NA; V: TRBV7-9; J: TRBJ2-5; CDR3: CASKLDSQETQYF; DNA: TGTGCCAGCAAATTGGACAGCCAAGAGACCCAGTACTTC
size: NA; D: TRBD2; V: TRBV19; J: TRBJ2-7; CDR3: CASYSGTSGEQYF; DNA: TGTGCCAGTTATAGCGGGACATCTGGCGAGCAGTACTTC
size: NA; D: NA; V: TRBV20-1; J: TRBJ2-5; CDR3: CSARRGETQYF; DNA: TGCAGTGCTAGGAGGGGAGAGACCCAGTACTTC
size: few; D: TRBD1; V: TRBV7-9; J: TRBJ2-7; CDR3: CASSLDRGKQYF; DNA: TGTGCCAGCAGCCTGGACAGGGGAAAGCAGTACTTC
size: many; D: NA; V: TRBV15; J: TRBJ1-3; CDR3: CATSRGLGNTIYF; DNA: TGTGCCACCAGCAGAGGGCTCGGAAACACCATATATTTT
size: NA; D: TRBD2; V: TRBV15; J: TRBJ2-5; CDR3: CATSRTGRWREWGETQYF; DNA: TGTGCCACCAGCAGAACCGGGCGGTGGCGGGAGTGGGGAGAGACCCAGTACTTC
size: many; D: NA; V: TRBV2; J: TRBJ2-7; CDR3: CASMGGSEQYF; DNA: TGTGCCAGCATGGGTGGAAGCGAGCAGTACTTC
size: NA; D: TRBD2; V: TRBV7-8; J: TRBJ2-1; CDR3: CASSATSGRVYEQFF; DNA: TGTGCCAGCAGCGCGACTAGCGGGAGGGTCTATGAGCAGTTCTTC
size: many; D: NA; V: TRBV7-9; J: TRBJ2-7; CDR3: CASSSSPRYEQYF; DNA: TGTGCCAGCAGCTCCAGCCCGCGCTACGAGCAGTACTTC
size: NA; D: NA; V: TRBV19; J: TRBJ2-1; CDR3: CASSIGAPTYNEQFF; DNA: TGTGCCAGTAGTATTGGTGCCCCTACATATAATGAGCAGTTCTTC
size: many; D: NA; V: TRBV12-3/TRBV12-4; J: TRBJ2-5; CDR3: CASSSEGPWTQYF; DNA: TGTGCCAGCAGTTCGGAGGGGCCGTGGACCCAGTACTTC
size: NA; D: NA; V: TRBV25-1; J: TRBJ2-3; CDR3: CASSEASGPRGDTQYF; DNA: TGTGCCAGCAGTGAAGCGTCGGGGCCGCGGGGAGATACGCAGTATTTT
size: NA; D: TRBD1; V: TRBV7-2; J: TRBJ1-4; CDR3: CASTPLRQGGEKLFF; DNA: TGTGCCAGCACCCCTCTCAGACAGGGTGGCGAAAAACTGTTTTTT
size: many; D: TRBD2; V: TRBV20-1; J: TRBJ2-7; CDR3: CSAENSGTSYEQYF; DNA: TGCAGTGCAGAAAATAGCGGGACCTCCTACGAGCAGTACTTC
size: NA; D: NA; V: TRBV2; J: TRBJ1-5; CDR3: CASSEAQWPQHF; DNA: TGTGCCAGCAGTGAAGCGCAATGGCCCCAGCATTTT
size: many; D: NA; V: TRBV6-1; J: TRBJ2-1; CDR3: CASNPGVYNEQFF; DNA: TGTGCCAGCAACCCTGGAGTCTACAATGAGCAGTTCTTC
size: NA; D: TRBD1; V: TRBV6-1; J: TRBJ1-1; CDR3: CASRPTAGGGGTEAFF; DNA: TGTGCCAGCAGACCTACAGCAGGGGGGGGAGGGACTGAAGCTTTCTTT
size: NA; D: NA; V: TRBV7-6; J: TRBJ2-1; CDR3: CASSLEPGYEQFF; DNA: TGTGCTAGCAGCTTAGAGCCCGGATATGAGCAGTTCTTC
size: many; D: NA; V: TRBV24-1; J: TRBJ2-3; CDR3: CATSPDSGTADTQYF; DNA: TGTGCCACCAGTCCAGATTCAGGGACTGCAGATACGCAGTATTTT
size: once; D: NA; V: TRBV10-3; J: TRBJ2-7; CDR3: CAIKHDSYEQYF; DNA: TGTGCCATCAAGCACGATTCCTACGAGCAGTACTTC
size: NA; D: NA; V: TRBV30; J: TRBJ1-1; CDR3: CAWSVLGAGTRGEAFF; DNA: TGTGCCTGGAGTGTACTCGGTGCAGGGACGAGGGGTGAAGCTTTCTTT
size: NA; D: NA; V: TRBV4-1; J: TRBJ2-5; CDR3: CASSQAPAGGLPYQETQYF; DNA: TGCGCCAGCAGCCAAGCACCGGCAGGAGGACTCCCGTACCAAGAGACCCAGTACTTC
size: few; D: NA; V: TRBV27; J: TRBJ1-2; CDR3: CASSPTGTYGYTF; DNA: TGTGCCAGCAGCCCTACGGGGACGTATGGCTACACCTTC
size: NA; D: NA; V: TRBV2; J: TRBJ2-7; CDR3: CASSEGTGYEQYF; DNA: TGTGCCAGCAGTGAAGGGACCGGCTACGAGCAGTACTTC
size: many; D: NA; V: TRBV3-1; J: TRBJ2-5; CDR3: CASSPLWETQYF; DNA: TGTGCCAGCAGCCCCCTATGGGAGACCCAGTACTTC
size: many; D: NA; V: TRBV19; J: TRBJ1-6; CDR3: CASSPRDGYSPLHF; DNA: TGTGCCAGTAGTCCACGGGACGGATATTCACCCCTCCACTTT
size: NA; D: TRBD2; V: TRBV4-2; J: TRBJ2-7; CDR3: CASSREGPSSYEQYF; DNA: TGTGCCAGCAGCCGGGAGGGGCCGAGCTCCTACGAGCAGTACTTC
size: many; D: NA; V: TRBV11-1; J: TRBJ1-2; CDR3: CASSFSSPPPGCYTF; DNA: TGTGCCAGCAGCTTCTCATCTCCGCCGCCCGGGTGCTACACCTTC
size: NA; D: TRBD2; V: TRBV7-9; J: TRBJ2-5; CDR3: CASRATSGGETQYF; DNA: TGTGCCAGCAGAGCCACTAGCGGGGGAGAGACCCAGTACTTC
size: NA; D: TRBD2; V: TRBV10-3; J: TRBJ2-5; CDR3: CAISRGLAGVETQYF; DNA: TGTGCCATCAGCCGGGGACTAGCGGGAGTGGAGACCCAGTACTTC
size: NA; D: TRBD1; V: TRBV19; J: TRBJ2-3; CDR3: CASSVLTGVATDTQYF; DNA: TGTGCCAGTAGTGTCCTGACAGGGGTAGCAACAGATACGCAGTATTTT
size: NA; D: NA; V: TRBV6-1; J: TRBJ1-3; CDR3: CASSEGWTAGNTIYF; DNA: TGTGCCAGCAGTGAAGGGTGGACAGCTGGAAACACCATATATTTT
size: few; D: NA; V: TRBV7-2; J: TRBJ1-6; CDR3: CASSPRTGSPLHF; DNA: TGTGCCAGCAGCCCTCGGACGGGATCACCCCTCCACTTT
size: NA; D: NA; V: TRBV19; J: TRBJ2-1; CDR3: CASSRQGIYNEQFF; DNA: TGTGCCAGTAGTCGTCAGGGCATCTACAATGAGCAGTTCTTC
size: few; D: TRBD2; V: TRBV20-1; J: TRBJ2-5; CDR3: CSAKPSGGFKETQYF; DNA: TGCAGTGCTAAGCCTAGCGGGGGGTTTAAAGAGACCCAGTACTTC
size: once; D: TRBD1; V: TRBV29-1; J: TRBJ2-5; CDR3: CSVVGTDTQETQYF; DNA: TGCAGCGTTGTGGGGACAGATACCCAAGAGACCCAGTACTTC
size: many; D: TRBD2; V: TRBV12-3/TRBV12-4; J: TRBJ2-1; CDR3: CASSLDTSGFYNEQFF; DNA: TGTGCCAGCAGTTTAGATACTAGCGGCTTTTACAATGAGCAGTTCTTC
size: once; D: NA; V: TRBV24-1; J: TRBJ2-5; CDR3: CATSDGGGQETQYF; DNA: TGTGCCACCAGTGACGGTGGGGGGCAAGAGACCCAGTACTTC
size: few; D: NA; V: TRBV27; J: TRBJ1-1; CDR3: CASSTQTNTEAFF; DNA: TGTGCCAGCAGCACCCAGACGAACACTGAAGCTTTCTTT
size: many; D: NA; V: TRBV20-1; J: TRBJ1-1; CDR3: CSALVLSEAFF; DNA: TGCAGTGCCCTCGTCCTTAGTGAAGCTTTCTTT
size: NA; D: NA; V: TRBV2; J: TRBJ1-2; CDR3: CASSPDKIYGYTF; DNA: TGTGCCAGCAGTCCCGACAAGATCTATGGCTACACCTTC
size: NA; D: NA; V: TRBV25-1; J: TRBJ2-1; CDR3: CAGALPGANEQFF; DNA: TGTGCCGGCGCTCTTCCCGGCGCTAATGAGCAGTTCTTC
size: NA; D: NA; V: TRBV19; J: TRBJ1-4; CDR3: CASSIDIGGRLFF; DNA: TGTGCCAGTAGTATAGATATTGGCGGCAGACTGTTTTTT